This TCR beta chain came from a study of siplizumab effects on memory and regulatory T cells (dated by TCRdb to the late 2010s). Broadly, across the study: The study looked at the effect of siplizumab, an anti-CD2 antibody, on alloreactive T-cell subsets in allogeneic mixed lymphocyte reactions made from human PBMCs. Beyond this particular receptor, the publication reports: Sequences below about 10^-5 frequency were poorly captured, so only a minor fraction of alloreactive clones could be mapped to unstimulated subsets. Compared with memory T cells, unstimulated naive T cells appeared more diverse, and naive cells seemed to make a substantial contribution to the alloresponse. Among mappable alloreactive CD4+ clones, the Treg-derived fraction averaged around 70% with siplizumab versus roughly 30% in control reactions. Roughly 80-96% of proliferating CD4+ or CD8+ clones could not be assigned a naive or memory phenotype. The suppressive function of proliferating Tregs from siplizumab cultures was not functionally confirmed. The cumulative frequency of alloreactive sequences that could be traced back to unstimulated CD4+ memory T cells was significantly reduced by siplizumab.

To prepare the library, the immunoSEQ multiplex PCR assay was applied. Approximately 100,000 TCR templates per sample were assayed on the deep sequencing platform. Genomic DNA extracted from sorted T cells was used for TCRbeta CDR3 sequencing. The published analysis was carried out like this. The R programming language was used for the clonal analysis of the TCRbeta CDR3 data. Comparing unstimulated samples against CFSE-low samples taken after the reaction was how alloreactive CD4+ and CD8+ clones were defined. Alloreactive CD4+ clones were assigned to regulatory or non-regulatory origin by matching sequences to sorted unstimulated Treg and non-Treg repertoires. TCRdb's version of the immuneACCESS table is confined to in-frame rearrangements and falls short of the full clone set. An unresolved V gene accounts for under half of the shortfall where checked; the remainder is of unknown origin. V, J and clone size reflect that table, while D and trimming were determined from the DNA. The sample includes more than 45,000 clones, with about 97% observed a single time. The ten largest clones capture around 0.6% of the sample.

In addition, sequencing in three donor pairs included unstimulated CD8+ effector memory subsets alongside CD4+ naive, CD8+ naive, CD8+ TEMRA and CD4+ memory subsets. TCRbeta CDR3 sequencing was performed on sorted unstimulated T cells and on proliferating T cells recovered from mixed lymphocyte reactions. Fresh whole blood from ten HLA-typed healthy donors was used as the source from which PBMCs were isolated. Including the terminal cysteine and phenylalanine, the CDR3 comprises 14 residues. Left in the record is the CDR3 DNA by itself, 42 bases read in frame from the first base. V lost 0 bases and J lost 4 bases; the stretch between them is 7 bases long. Turning to this clone: Its recognized antigen is unknown. One base away there is no much larger clone; base qualities are not given.

The sequence derives from a human donor in good health. Material: naive CD4+ T cells sorted from blood. The cell subset or site label for this specimen denotes: unstimulated naive T cells. The chain was built from TRBV23-1 and TRBJ1-5, with the D segment identity uncertain. TRBV23-1 is an ORF, with its function uncertain. The bases are TGCGCCAGCAGTCAATCCGGGCGTAATCAGCCCCAGCATTTT. This is translated as CASSQSGRNQPQHF.